This is a list of T cell receptor beta chains from one sample in a study of spatial heterogeneity in lung cancer. TCRdb processed the 5' RACE reads anew with MiXCR; each CDR3 protein has one entry. The sample has some 78,000 distinct CDR3 sequences; about 8% are singletons. The sample was PBMCs, taken at surgery. The receptors originated from a male donor with early-stage non-small cell lung cancer. The CDR3 runs from the conserved cysteine through the conserved F or W. A D gene is named only where the DNA matches it firmly. Clone sizes are given selectively: once, few, many, or a class where the clone is expanded.

len	d_gene	v_gene	abundance	j_gene	CDR3nt	CDR3aa
17	NA	TRBV25-1	many	TRBJ2-7	TGTGCCAGCAGTGAACAAGGCCCTGGGGTTGGGGTATACGAGCAGTACTTC	CASSEQGPGVGVYEQYF
16	NA	TRBV5-1	few	TRBJ1-4	TGCGCCAGCAGCGCGGACGGACCTTCAACTAATGAAAAACTGTTTTTT	CASSADGPSTNEKLFF
17	NA	TRBV15	many	TRBJ1-5	TGTGCCACCAGTCGCACGGGGCGATTAGGTAGCAATCAGCCCCAGCATTTT	CATSRTGRLGSNQPQHF
14	NA	TRBV6-4	few	TRBJ1-6	TGTGCCAGCAGTCTAACCAGGGATAATTCACCCCTCCACTTT	CASSLTRDNSPLHF
11	NA	TRBV20-1	many	TRBJ2-7	TGCAGTGCTCCTTTCAGATACGAGCAGTACTTC	CSAPFRYEQYF
14	TRBD1	TRBV11-1	many	TRBJ2-5	TGTGCCACCAACCGGGACAGGTACCAAGAGACCCAGTACTTC	CATNRDRYQETQYF
15	TRBD2	TRBV7-2	NA	TRBJ2-7	TGTGCCAGCAGAGTTCTAGCGGAGACGGGGTACCGGCAGTACTTC	CASRVLAETGYRQYF
13	TRBD1	TRBV29-1	many	TRBJ1-1	TGCAGCGTCAACAGGGGACGATACACTGAAGCTTTCTTT	CSVNRGRYTEAFF
13	NA	TRBV20-1	NA	TRBJ1-1	TGCAGTGCTAGTGGGACGGTTAACACTGAAGCTTTCTTT	CSASGTVNTEAFF
13	NA	TRBV5-1	many	TRBJ2-7	TGCGCCAGCAGCTTCACAGGGCGACACGAGCAGTACTTC	CASSFTGRHEQYF
13	NA	TRBV29-1	many	TRBJ1-1	TGCAGCGTTGAAGATCAGAGCAGGGAGGAACTGGGTTTT	CSVEDQSREELGF
14	NA	TRBV27	few	TRBJ2-7	TGTGCCAGCAGCCTTAACAGGGTTACCCACGAGCAGTACTTC	CASSLNRVTHEQYF
15	NA	TRBV20-1	many	TRBJ2-3	TGCAGTGCTCCTTGGGGACCAGGGATAGGAGATACGCAGTATTTT	CSAPWGPGIGDTQYF
15	TRBD2	TRBV7-8	medium-sized	TRBJ2-3	TGTGCCAGCAGCGGACTAGCGGGAGGCACAGATACGCAGTATTTT	CASSGLAGGTDTQYF
12	NA	TRBV7-9	many	TRBJ1-1	TGTGCCAGCAGCGTACCCTACACTGAAGCTTTCTTT	CASSVPYTEAFF
16	TRBD2	TRBV11-1	many	TRBJ2-1	TGTGCCAGCAGCTCGCCTAGCGGGACGTCCTACAATGAGCAGTTCTTC	CASSSPSGTSYNEQFF
15	TRBD2	TRBV5-1	many	TRBJ2-5	TGCGCCAGCAGCCCGAGACTAGCGGGACAAGAGACCCAGTACTTC	CASSPRLAGQETQYF
17	TRBD2	TRBV20-1	few	TRBJ2-7	TGCAGTGCTAGAGGAGGGGGCGGCCTAGCGGGACCCTACGAGCAGTACTTC	CSARGGGGLAGPYEQYF
14	NA	TRBV5-1	many	TRBJ1-1	TGCGCCAGCAGCTCGACCCATGGGGACACTGAAGCTTTCTTT	CASSSTHGDTEAFF
19	TRBD2	TRBV4-1	many	TRBJ2-3	TGCGCCAGCAGCCAAGATGCCCTAGCGGGGGCCTCTAGCACAGATACGCAGTATTTT	CASSQDALAGASSTDTQYF
11	NA	TRBV14	many	TRBJ1-5	TGTGCCAGCAGCCAAGATTTCCCCCAGCATTTT	CASSQDFPQHF
19	TRBD1	TRBV20-1	NA	TRBJ1-5	TGCAGTGCTAGAGGCGGCCGGGCGGGACAGGGGGATAGCAATCAGCCCCAGCATTTT	CSARGGRAGQGDSNQPQHF
14	NA	TRBV4-1	NA	TRBJ2-5	TGCGCCAGCAGCCAAGGCAGGGGCCGGGAGACCCAGTACTTC	CASSQGRGRETQYF
14	NA	TRBV5-1	few	TRBJ2-3	TGCGCCAGCAGCTTGTTCCGGGACACAGATACGCAGTATTTT	CASSLFRDTDTQYF
13	NA	TRBV12-3/TRBV12-4	NA	TRBJ1-6	TGTGCCAGCAGTCTTGGGATGGATTCACCCCTCCACTTT	CASSLGMDSPLHF
16	NA	TRBV6-2/TRBV6-3	many	TRBJ2-7	TGTGCCAGCAGTTACTCAGCCCGGGGGCCGAACTACGAGCAGTACTTC	CASSYSARGPNYEQYF
12	NA	TRBV3-1	many	TRBJ2-1	TGTGCCAGCAGCCAAAGTTTAAATGAGCAGTTCTTC	CASSQSLNEQFF
16	NA	TRBV7-3	many	TRBJ2-3	TGTGCCAGCAGCTTAAGTACAGGGAGGGGCACAGATACGCAGTATTTT	CASSLSTGRGTDTQYF
12	NA	TRBV7-9	many	TRBJ2-7	TGTGCCAGCAGCTTCGCACGTGGAGAGCAGTACTTC	CASSFARGEQYF
17	TRBD1	TRBV20-1	many	TRBJ2-5	TGCAGTGCTAGAGATACCTCCGGACAGGGAGGAAAGGAGACCCAGTACTTC	CSARDTSGQGGKETQYF
15	NA	TRBV4-1	many	TRBJ2-1	TGCGCCAGCTCAGGGGGGCTGCAGTCCTACAATGAGCAGTTCTTC	CASSGGLQSYNEQFF
12	NA	TRBV7-2	many	TRBJ2-1	TGTGCCAGCGGCAGGCTAGCTGGCGAGCAGTTCTTC	CASGRLAGEQFF
15	NA	TRBV30	NA	TRBJ1-6	TGTGCCTGGAGTCGCCTCGACAGCACTAATTCACCCCTCCACTTT	CAWSRLDSTNSPLHF
12	NA	TRBV2	many	TRBJ2-3	TGTGCCAGCTTGGGACGACGCGATACGCAGTATTTT	CASLGRRDTQYF
13	NA	TRBV7-2	NA	TRBJ2-1	TGTGCCAGCAGCCCGAACCAGCCCTCACCGAAGTTCTTC	CASSPNQPSPKFF
15	NA	TRBV7-9	NA	TRBJ1-2	TGTGCCAGCAGCCAAACAGGGAGGGGTGACTATGGCTACACCTTC	CASSQTGRGDYGYTF
15	NA	TRBV7-2	few	TRBJ2-3	TGTGCCAGCAGCTTAGTAGGGGATTGGGCAGATACGCAGTATTTT	CASSLVGDWADTQYF
13	NA	TRBV29-1	many	TRBJ1-1	TGCAGCGCCCGCTTATTGACGAACACTGAAGCTTTCTTT	CSARLLTNTEAFF